This T cell receptor (beta chain) was identified during a study of OX40 agonist ivuxolimab in advanced cancers. The data were produced by immunoSEQ multiplex PCR, yet TCRdb's version contains in-frame clones alone and is incomplete. The table lists nearly 110,000 clones, approximately 90% of them singletons. J lost 7 bases, V lost 1 base, and 6 bases had no gene match. Germline values: CDR1 KGHSH, CDR2 LQKENI. The CDR3 loop spans 15 amino acids. The rearrangement links TRBV18 to TRBJ1-4, with 7 bases identical to TRBD1. The TCR sequence derives from an adult with an advanced solid tumor such as melanoma, head and neck, liver or kidney cancer. This material consisted of CD4+ or CD8+ T cells sorted from blood, taken in a trial of the OX40 agonist ivuxolimab. CDR3 in amino acids: CASSPQGALSEKLFF. Here the CDR3 DNA reads TGTGCCAGCTCACCACAGGGGGCTCTGTCTGAAAAACTGTTTTTT.